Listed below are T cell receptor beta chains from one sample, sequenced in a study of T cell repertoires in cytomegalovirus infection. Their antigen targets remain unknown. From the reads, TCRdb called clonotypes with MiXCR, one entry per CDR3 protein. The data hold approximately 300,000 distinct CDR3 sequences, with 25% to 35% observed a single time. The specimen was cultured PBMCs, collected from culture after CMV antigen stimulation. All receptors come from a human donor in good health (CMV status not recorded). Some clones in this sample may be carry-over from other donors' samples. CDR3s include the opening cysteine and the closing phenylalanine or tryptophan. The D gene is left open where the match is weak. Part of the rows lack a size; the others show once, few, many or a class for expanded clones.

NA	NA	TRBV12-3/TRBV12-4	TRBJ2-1	TGTGCCAGCAGTTTTATTGTCGATGAGCAGTTCTTC	CASSFIVDEQFF
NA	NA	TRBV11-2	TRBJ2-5	TGTGCCAGCAGTGTCCAAGGGGCTGGGGAGACCCAGTACTTC	CASSVQGAGETQYF
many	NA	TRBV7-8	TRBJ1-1	TGTGCCAGCAGCTTAGGCCGGCGTGGGACTGAAGCTTTCTTT	CASSLGRRGTEAFF
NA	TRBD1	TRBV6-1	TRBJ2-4	TGTGCCAGCAGTTTCCTCCGGTCAGGGGGCGCCAAAAACATTCAGTACTTC	CASSFLRSGGAKNIQYF
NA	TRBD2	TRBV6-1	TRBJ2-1	TGTGCCAGCATGGGACTAGCGGGGGACAATGAGCAGTTCTTC	CASMGLAGDNEQFF
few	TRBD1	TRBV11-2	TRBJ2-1	TGTGCCAGCAGCTTAAGGACAGGGGGCTACAATGAGCAGTTCTTC	CASSLRTGGYNEQFF
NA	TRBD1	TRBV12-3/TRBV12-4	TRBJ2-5	TGTGCCAGCAGTCCCCGAGGACAGGGTGGTGAGACCCAGTACTTC	CASSPRGQGGETQYF
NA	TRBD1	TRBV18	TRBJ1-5	TGTGCCAGCTCAGAAGGGACAGGGGGAAGCAATCAGCCCCAGCATTTT	CASSEGTGGSNQPQHF
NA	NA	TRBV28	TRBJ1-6	TGTGCCAGCGACAGCTCCTATAATTCACCCCTCCACTTT	CASDSSYNSPLHF
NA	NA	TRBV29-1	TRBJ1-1	TGCAGCGCCTGGACGGGGAACACTGAAGCTTTCTTT	CSAWTGNTEAFF
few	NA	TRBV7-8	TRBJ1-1	TGTGCCAGCAGCGCCGGGACCCCCGAAGCTTTCTTT	CASSAGTPEAFF
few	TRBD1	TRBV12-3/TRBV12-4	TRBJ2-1	TGTGCCAGCAGTTTAGTGGCGACAGGGGGCTACAATGAGCAGTTCTTC	CASSLVATGGYNEQFF
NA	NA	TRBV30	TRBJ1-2	TGTGCCTGGAGTGTACGAGGGTACTATGGCTACACCTTC	CAWSVRGYYGYTF
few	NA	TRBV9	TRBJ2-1	TGTGCCAGCAGCGCCGGGGACGGATTCTACAATGAGCAGTTCTTC	CASSAGDGFYNEQFF
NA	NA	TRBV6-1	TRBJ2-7	TGTGCCAGCACCCCAGGGACTGGATACGAGCAGTACTTC	CASTPGTGYEQYF
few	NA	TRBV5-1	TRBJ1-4	TGCGCCAGCAGCTTGGGGACAGAAGCGAATGAAAAACTGTTTTTT	CASSLGTEANEKLFF
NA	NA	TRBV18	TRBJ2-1	TGTGCCAGCTCACCAAACAGCAATGAGCAGTTCTTC	CASSPNSNEQFF
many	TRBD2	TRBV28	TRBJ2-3	TGTGCCAGCAGTTCTAGCGGGAGGGCCCTCACAGATACGCAGTATTTT	CASSSSGRALTDTQYF
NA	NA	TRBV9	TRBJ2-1	TGTGCCAGCAGCGTAGATTCTGGGGGGGGCACGAATGAGCAGTTCTTC	CASSVDSGGGTNEQFF
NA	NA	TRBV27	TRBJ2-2	TGTGCCAGCAGTACGTCAGGGGTGAGAAACACCGGGGAGCTGTTTTTT	CASSTSGVRNTGELFF
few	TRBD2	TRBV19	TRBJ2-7	TGTGCCAGTAGTACAACTAGCGGGGCACCCTACGAGCAGTACTTC	CASSTTSGAPYEQYF
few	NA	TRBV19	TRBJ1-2	TGTGCCAGTAGTATAGATCCTAGGGGGTTCCATGGCTACACCTTC	CASSIDPRGFHGYTF
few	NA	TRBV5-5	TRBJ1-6	TGTGCCAGCAGCTTGGGAACTGGGACTCCGAGCTCCTATAATTCACCCCTCCACTTT	CASSLGTGTPSSYNSPLHF
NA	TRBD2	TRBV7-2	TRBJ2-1	TGTGCCAGCAGAGAGAGAGGCGGGGGGGAAGGACATGAGCAGTTCTTC	CASRERGGGEGHEQFF
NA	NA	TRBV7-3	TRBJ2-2	TGTGCCAGCAGCTTAAATCCAGCGGGCAACACCGGGGAGCTGTTTTTT	CASSLNPAGNTGELFF
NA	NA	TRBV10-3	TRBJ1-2	TGTGCCATCAGTGAGGGGCCAGGGAATGTCCCCCAGCTGGCCTTC	CAISEGPGNVPQLAF
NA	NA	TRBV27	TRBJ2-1	TGTGCCAGCAGTTTAGCTGGACAGTTTTACAATGAGCAGTTCTTC	CASSLAGQFYNEQFF
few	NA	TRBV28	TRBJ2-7	TGTGCCAGCAGTTTCCTGAGGGGCGAGCAGTACTTC	CASSFLRGEQYF
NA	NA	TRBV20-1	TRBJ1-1	TGCAGTGCTGAGAAGGGGGTCACTGAAGCTTTCTTT	CSAEKGVTEAFF
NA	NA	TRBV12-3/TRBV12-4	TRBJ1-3	TGTGCCAGCATCGAAAGGGATTCGTCTGGAAACACCATATATTTT	CASIERDSSGNTIYF
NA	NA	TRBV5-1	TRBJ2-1	TGCGCCAGCACCCTCGAAATTTCCGATCAGGCGCAACCCACAATCAATGAGCAGTTCTTC	CASTLEISDQAQPTINEQFF
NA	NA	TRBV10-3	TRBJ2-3	TGTGCCATCAGTGAGTCACTAGTTGCTACGCAGTATTTT	CAISESLVATQYF
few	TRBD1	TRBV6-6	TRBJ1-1	TGTGCCAGCGGTGTTTGGACAGGGCCAAGCCCTGAAGCTTTCTTT	CASGVWTGPSPEAFF
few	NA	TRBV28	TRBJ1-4	TGTGCCAGCCTAGGGGGAGGGTATACGATTGAAAAACTGTTTTTT	CASLGGGYTIEKLFF
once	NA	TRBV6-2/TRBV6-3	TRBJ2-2	TGTGCCAGCAGTCCATGGACACGCGCCGGGGAGCTGTTTTTT	CASSPWTRAGELFF
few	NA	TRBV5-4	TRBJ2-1	TGTGCCAGCAGCCGGGTGCGAATGGGGGGCTACAATGAGCAGTTCTTC	CASSRVRMGGYNEQFF
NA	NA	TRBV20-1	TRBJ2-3	TGCAGTGCCATTGGCCCCTCAGATACGCAGTATTTT	CSAIGPSDTQYF